The rows below give T cell receptor beta chains drawn from one sample of a study of blood T cell repertoires in COVID-19. Repertoires were generated with immunoSEQ multiplex PCR, while TCRdb's copy carries only in-frame clones and drops some. The sample has 250,000 to 400,000 clones, approximately 87% seen once. The sequenced material came from peripheral blood. The source of these receptors is a young woman with COVID-19, enrolled during active disease. The CDR3 runs from the conserved cysteine through the conserved F or W. D genes are given only for firm matches. Expanded clones are given a class, and other clones once, few, many or no size at all.

clone_size	j_call	d_call	v_call	cdr3_aa	cdr3_nt
.	TRBJ1-1	.	TRBV2	CASSLTVNTEAFF	TGTGCCAGCAGCTTGACAGTGAACACTGAAGCTTTCTTT
.	TRBJ1-2	.	TRBV10-3	CAISESPTVPNYGYTF	TGTGCCATCAGTGAGTCGCCGACAGTTCCTAACTATGGCTACACCTTC
.	TRBJ2-6	.	TRBV7-9	CASFPQGGLYGANVLTF	TGTGCCAGCTTCCCTCAGGGAGGTCTCTATGGGGCCAACGTCCTGACTTTC
.	TRBJ1-2	.	TRBV30	CAWSAPFLGEGCTF	TGTGCCTGGAGTGCACCCTTTTTGGGGGAGGGATGCACCTTC
.	TRBJ2-3	TRBD1	TRBV30	CAWSVQGADTQYF	TGTGCCTGGAGTGTACAGGGGGCAGATACGCAGTATTTT
.	TRBJ1-1	.	TRBV7-9	CASSLDLLINTEAFF	TGTGCCAGCAGCTTAGATTTACTGATTAACACTGAAGCTTTCTTT
.	TRBJ1-5	.	TRBV2	CASSDRDLNGQPQHF	TGTGCCAGCAGTGACAGGGATTTAAACGGTCAGCCCCAGCATTTT
.	TRBJ1-4	.	TRBV10-2	CASSQGEKLFF	TGCGCCAGCAGTCAGGGCGAAAAACTGTTTTTT
.	TRBJ1-5	TRBD1	TRBV15	CATSTTGKNQPQHF	TGTGCCACCTCTACGACAGGGAAGAATCAGCCCCAGCATTTT
.	TRBJ1-1	.	TRBV25-1	CASSGLRTEQAFF	TGTGCCAGCAGTGGACTAAGGACAGAACAAGCTTTCTTT
.	TRBJ1-5	TRBD1	TRBV6-6	CASSSSGTVNQPQHF	TGTGCCAGCAGTAGTTCCGGGACAGTTAATCAGCCCCAGCATTTT
once	TRBJ1-2	TRBD1	TRBV9	CASSVGTGVRGYTF	TGTGCCAGCAGCGTTGGGACAGGGGTTAGGGGCTACACCTTC
.	TRBJ1-1	.	TRBV18	CASSQTGTFNTEAFF	TGTGCCAGCTCACAAACCGGGACATTCAACACTGAAGCTTTCTTT
.	TRBJ1-1	.	TRBV5-1	CASSFQGGNTEAFF	TGCGCCAGCAGCTTTCAGGGAGGGAACACTGAAGCTTTCTTT
.	TRBJ2-7	.	TRBV5-1	CASSLQGFYEQYF	TGCGCCAGCAGCCTACAGGGATTTTACGAGCAGTACTTC
once	TRBJ2-1	TRBD1	TRBV19	CASTIGDRVNNEQFF	TGTGCCAGTACCATTGGGGACAGGGTTAACAATGAGCAGTTCTTC
.	TRBJ1-2	TRBD1	TRBV6-5	CASTEGDSSNYGYTF	TGTGCCAGCACCGAGGGGGACAGCTCTAACTATGGCTACACCTTC
.	TRBJ1-1	.	TRBV11-2	CASSPHQTGAEAFF	TGTGCCAGCAGCCCACACCAAACCGGAGCTGAAGCTTTCTTT
.	TRBJ1-4	.	TRBV7-2	CASSHTGSGEKLFF	TGTGCCAGCAGCCATACAGGGTCCGGTGAAAAACTGTTTTTT
.	TRBJ2-3	.	TRBV13	CASSPNADGEYSTDTQYF	TGTGCCAGCAGCCCAAACGCAGATGGGGAGTATAGCACAGATACGCAGTATTTT
.	TRBJ2-3	.	TRBV19	CASSLQADGTDTQYF	TGTGCCAGTAGTCTACAGGCCGACGGCACAGATACGCAGTATTTT
.	TRBJ2-3	TRBD2	TRBV7-3	CASSFGLADTDTQYF	TGTGCCAGCAGCTTTGGGCTAGCGGACACAGATACGCAGTATTTT
.	TRBJ2-5	.	TRBV28	CASSFNEETQYF	TGTGCCAGCAGTTTTAATGAAGAGACCCAGTACTTC
.	TRBJ1-1	TRBD1	TRBV10-3	CAISPGQGATEAFF	TGTGCCATCAGTCCGGGACAGGGGGCCACTGAAGCTTTCTTT
.	TRBJ2-7	TRBD2	TRBV19	CASSIVWSGRSLLEQYF	TGTGCCAGTAGTATAGTTTGGAGCGGGAGAAGTTTATTGGAGCAGTACTTC
.	TRBJ2-2	.	TRBV13	CASRPTLVNTGELFF	TGTGCCAGCAGACCTACACTAGTAAACACCGGGGAGCTGTTTTTT